This T cell receptor (beta chain) was captured in a study of blood T cell repertoires in COVID-19. Whole-study context: The samples span acute and convalescent COVID-19 from the United States, Italy and Spain. The analysed material was cDNA or gDNA that came from T cells, B-cell-depleted T cells, or PBMCs.

The CDR3 is 13 amino acids. Trimming pared 2 bases from V and 7 bases from J, leaving 6 bases between. CDR1 and CDR2 from the germline V gene are MNHEY and SVGAGI. The method was immunoSEQ multiplex PCR; TCRdb's version includes in-frame clones alone and lacks a portion of them. The sample shows roughly 500,000 clones, roughly 88% of them seen only once. The V call is TRBV6-5, the J call TRBJ1-6; unclear D gene. Sequencing was performed on peripheral blood. The source is a human donor in a cohort sampled during active COVID-19. The CDR3 region is CASSYRENSPLHF. The CDR3 DNA reads as TGTGCCAGCAGTTACCGGGAAAATTCACCCCTCCACTTT.